This entry lists 13 T cell receptor beta chains sequenced from one sample in a study of T-cell memory formation after mild COVID-19. TCRdb reprocessed the 5' RACE reads with MiXCR, giving one entry per CDR3 protein. The sample holds about 210,000 distinct CDR3 sequences, around 25% seen once. The specimen sequenced was PBMCs or a T cell subset sorted from them (not recorded which). Receptors originate from an adult woman who had mild COVID-19 (a few samples of this study predate the infection). Cell type and time point are not known.

This clonotype was seen ten or more times. The chain joins TRBV5-1 to TRBJ1-1, with a tentative D call TRBD1 (5 bases). Germline lookup yields CDR1 SGHRS and CDR2 YFSETQ. V lost 1 base, J lost 1 base, and 5 bases lay in between. The CDR3 sequence is 13 residues long. The DNA for the CDR3 is TGCGCCAGCAGCTTGCAGGGGAACACTGAAGCTTTCTTT. Its translation is CASSLQGNTEAFF. The full variable domain, its missing parts supplied by reference TRBV5-1 and TRBJ1-1, is KAGVTQTPRYLIKTRGQQVTLSCSPISGHRSVSWYQQTPGQGLQFLFEYFSETQRNKGNFPGRFSGRQFSNSRSEMNVSTLELGDSALYLCASSLQGNTEAFFGQGTRLTVV.

CDR3 sequence reads: CASSLGPGRTDTQYF. Here the CDR3 DNA reads TGCGCCAGCAGCTTGGGACCAGGGCGAACAGATACGCAGTATTTT. The chain joins TRBV5-1 to TRBJ2-3; a weak D match, TRBD1 (5 bases). V lost 0 bases to trimming and J lost 3 bases, with 11 bases between them. The CDR3 length is 15 residues. Per the germline V gene, CDR1 is SGHRS and CDR2 is YFSETQ.

The chain recombines TRBV18 with TRBJ1-3; D call uncertain. The germline V and J ends were trimmed by 5 bases and 0 bases, with 5 bases remaining between them. Germline V gene data show CDR1 as KGHSH and CDR2 as LQKENI. The CDR3 sequence is 13 residues long. CDR3 DNA: TGTGCCAGCTCAAATAGCTCTGGAAACACCATATATTTT. It specifies CASSNSSGNTIYF.

The chain combines TRBV27 with TRBJ2-3; 7 bases are a match to TRBD2. J gave up 5 bases and V 6 bases, and 8 bases lay outside the gene matches. There are 14 residues in the CDR3. Germline V gives CDR1 MNHEY, CDR2 SMNVEV (reference sequence). The CDR3 loop reads CASRTGLLQDTQYF. CDR3 bases: TGTGCCAGCAGGACGGGACTACTCCAAGATACGCAGTATTTT.

The chain recombines TRBV12-3 or TRBV12-4 with TRBJ2-1; TRBD2 matches 7 bases. The CDR3 runs to 17 residues. V dropped 6 bases and J dropped 0; count of bases not matched to a gene: 11. CDR3 in DNA: TGTGCCAGCAGCTACGAGCTAGCGGAGGGCTCCTACAATGAGCAGTTCTTC. This encodes CASSYELAEGSYNEQFF.

The chain combines TRBV30 with TRBJ1-6; the D is unclear. Germline CDR1 GTSNPN, CDR2 SVGIG (reference sequence). V was clipped by 1 base and J by 6 bases, with 10 bases between them. This CDR3 contains 14 residues. The CDR3 protein is CAWSGTVSNSPLHF. CDR3 DNA sequence: TGTGCCTGGAGTGGTACAGTCAGTAATTCACCCCTCCACTTT.

The chain carries TRBV9 and TRBJ2-5; TRBD2 matches at 11 bases. The CDR3 length is 16 residues. V lost 4 bases, J lost 5 bases, and 10 bases stayed unmatched. The germline CDR1 and CDR2 sequences are SGDLS and YYNGEE. The CDR3 region is CASSPIAGGPFETQYF. As DNA, the CDR3 is TGTGCCAGCAGCCCGATAGCGGGAGGGCCATTTGAGACCCAGTACTTC.

This chain links TRBV20-1 with TRBJ2-7; 7 nucleotides match TRBD2. The CDR3 length is 14 residues. The germline gives CDR1 DFQATT, CDR2 SNEGSKA (reference sequence). The junction had 5 bases not matched to a gene; V was cut back by 3 bases and J by 0 bases. The DNA for the CDR3 is TGCAGTGCTAGCGTGACTAGCCGCTCCTACGAGCAGTACTTC. Protein sequence: CSASVTSRSYEQYF.

This chain connects TRBV12-3 or TRBV12-4 to TRBJ1-5; TRBD1 agrees at 7 bases. The CDR3 sequence is 14 residues long. The V and J ends lost 7 bases and 8 bases, in that order; junction bases with no gene match: 11. As DNA, the CDR3 is TGTGCCAGCACCCGGACAGGCCACCGGGAGCCCCAGCATTTT. As protein: CASTRTGHREPQHF.

This chain connects TRBV6-1 to TRBJ1-1; D remains ambiguous. The length of the CDR3 is 14 residues. Trimming took 6 bases from V and 1 from J, leaving 12 bases between them. Germline-derived CDR1 and CDR2 are MNHNS and SASEGT. CDR3 DNA sequence: TGTGCCAGCAGCCCGACACTTGGGAACACTGAAGCTTTCTTT. Protein sequence: CASSPTLGNTEAFF.

This clonotype appeared a few times. The chain joins TRBV6-5 to TRBJ2-3; 12 positions agree with TRBD2. The V segment lost 4 bases and the J segment 6 bases; nucleotides outside the gene matches: 5. The CDR3 contains 15 residues. CDR1 is MNHEY and CDR2 is SVGAGI in the germline V gene. This CDR3 reads CASSSGTSGRDTQYF. The CDR3 region has the DNA TGTGCCAGCAGTTCCGGGACTAGCGGGCGTGATACGCAGTATTTT.

CDR3 nucleotides: TGTGCCAGCAGCGTACGGACGGTGGGGACCTACAATGAGCAGTTCTTC. It is translated as CASSVRTVGTYNEQFF. The V call is TRBV9, the J call TRBJ2-1; D uncertain. CDR1 and CDR2 (germline): SGDLS, YYNGEE. The V and J ends lost 1 base and 2 bases respectively, with 13 bases between them. The CDR3 loop spans 16 amino acids.

The V gene is TRBV4-3, the J gene TRBJ1-4, with TRBD1 matching 7 bases. Germline V gives CDR1 LGHNA, CDR2 YSLEER. Trimming at V came to 4 bases and at J to 4 bases, leaving 6 bases not matched to a gene. The CDR3 contains 15 residues. In DNA, the CDR3 is TGCGCCAGCAGCCCGTGGGACAGAAATAATGAAAAACTGTTTTTT. Its translation: CASSPWDRNNEKLFF.